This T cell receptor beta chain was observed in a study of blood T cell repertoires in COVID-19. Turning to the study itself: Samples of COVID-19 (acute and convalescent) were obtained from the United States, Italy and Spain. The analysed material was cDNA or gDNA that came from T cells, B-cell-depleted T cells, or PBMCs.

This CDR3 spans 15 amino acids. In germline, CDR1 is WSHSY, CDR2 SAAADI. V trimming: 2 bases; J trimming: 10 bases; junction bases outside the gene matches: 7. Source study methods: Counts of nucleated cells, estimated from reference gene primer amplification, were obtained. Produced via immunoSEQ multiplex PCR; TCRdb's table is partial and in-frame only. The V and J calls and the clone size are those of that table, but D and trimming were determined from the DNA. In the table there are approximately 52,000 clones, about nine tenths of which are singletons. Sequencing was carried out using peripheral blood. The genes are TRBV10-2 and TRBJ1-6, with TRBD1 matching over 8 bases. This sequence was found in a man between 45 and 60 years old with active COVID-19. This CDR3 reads CASSEGLPGGSPLHF. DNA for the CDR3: TGCGCCAGCAGTGAGGGGCTTCCAGGGGGCTCACCCCTCCACTTT.